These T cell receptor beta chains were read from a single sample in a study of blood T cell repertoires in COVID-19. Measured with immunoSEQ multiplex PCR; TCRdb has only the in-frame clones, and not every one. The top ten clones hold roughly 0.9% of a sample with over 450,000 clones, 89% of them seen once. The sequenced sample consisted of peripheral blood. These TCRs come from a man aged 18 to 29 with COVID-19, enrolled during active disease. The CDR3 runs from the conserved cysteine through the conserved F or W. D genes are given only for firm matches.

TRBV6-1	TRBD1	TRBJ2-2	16	CASSEVRTGSTGELFF	TGTGCCAGCAGTGAAGTTCGGACAGGAAGCACCGGGGAGCTGTTTTTT
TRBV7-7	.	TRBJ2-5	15	CASTSGTFEQETQYF	TGTGCCAGCACCTCCGGGACATTTGAACAAGAGACCCAGTACTTC
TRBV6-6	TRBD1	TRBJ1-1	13	CASSETGRLGAFF	TGTGCCAGCAGTGAGACAGGGCGACTTGGGGCTTTCTTT
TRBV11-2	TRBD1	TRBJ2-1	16	CASSFNLRTGYNEQFF	TGTGCCAGCAGCTTTAATTTGAGGACAGGGTACAATGAGCAGTTCTTC
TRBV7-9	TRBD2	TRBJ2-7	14	CASSLAGQPYEQYF	TGTGCCAGCAGCCTAGCGGGACAACCCTACGAGCAGTACTTC
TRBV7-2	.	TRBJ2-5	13	CASAGGPVSSQYF	TGTGCCAGCGCGGGCGGCCCAGTATCGTCCCAGTACTTC
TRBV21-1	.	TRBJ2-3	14	CASSAILLGDTQYF	TGTGCCAGCAGCGCCATCCTACTCGGAGATACGCAGTATTTT
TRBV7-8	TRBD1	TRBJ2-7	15	CASSQTGSLSYEQYF	TGTGCCAGCAGCCAGACAGGGTCCCTCTCCTACGAGCAGTACTTC
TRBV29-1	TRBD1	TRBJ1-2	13	CSDRGVNYYGYTF	TGCAGCGACAGGGGGGTCAATTACTATGGCTACACCTTC
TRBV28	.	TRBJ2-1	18	CASSLGGPIRGTREEQFF	TGTGCCAGCAGTTTAGGGGGACCGATAAGGGGGACCCGTGAGGAGCAGTTCTTC